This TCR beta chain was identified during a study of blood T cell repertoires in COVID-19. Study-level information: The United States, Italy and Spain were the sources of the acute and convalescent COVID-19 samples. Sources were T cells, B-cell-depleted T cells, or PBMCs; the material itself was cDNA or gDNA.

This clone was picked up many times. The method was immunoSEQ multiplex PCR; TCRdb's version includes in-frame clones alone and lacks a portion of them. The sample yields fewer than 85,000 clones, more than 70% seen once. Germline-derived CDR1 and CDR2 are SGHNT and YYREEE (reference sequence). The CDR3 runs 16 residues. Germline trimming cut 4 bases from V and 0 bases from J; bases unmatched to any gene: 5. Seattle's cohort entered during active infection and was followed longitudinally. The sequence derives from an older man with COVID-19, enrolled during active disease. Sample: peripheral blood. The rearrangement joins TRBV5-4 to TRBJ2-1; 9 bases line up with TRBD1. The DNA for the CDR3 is TGTGCCAGCAGCAATGGACAGGGGAGCTCCTACAATGAGCAGTTCTTC. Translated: CASSNGQGSSYNEQFF.